These T cell receptor beta chains were read from a single sample in a study of OX40 agonist ivuxolimab in advanced cancers. The repertoire was sequenced with immunoSEQ multiplex PCR; TCRdb's copy has only in-frame clones and lacks some. This repertoire shows approximately 90,000 clones, roughly 87% found once; its top ten account for approximately 1.3%. The input for sequencing was CD4+ or CD8+ T cells sorted from blood, taken in a trial of the OX40 agonist ivuxolimab. The receptors derive from an adult with an advanced solid tumor such as melanoma, head and neck, liver or kidney cancer. Each CDR3 is given with its conserved first and last residue. The order of the fields is J gene, clone size, V gene, D gene, CDR3 DNA, CDR3 protein. D genes are given only for firm matches. Rows give clone size only sometimes, using once, few, many, or a class for an expanded clone.

J: TRBJ2-2
size: once
V: TRBV27
D: -
DNA: TGTGCCAGCAGTTTAAGGACCCCCCCAATGGTTGGTTTCGGGGAGCTGTTTTTT
CDR3: CASSLRTPPMVGFGELFF

J: TRBJ1-1
size: -
V: TRBV30
D: TRBD1
DNA: TGTGCCTGGAGCTCGGGACAGGGGACTGAAGCTTTCTTT
CDR3: CAWSSGQGTEAFF

J: TRBJ1-2
size: -
V: TRBV18
D: -
DNA: TGTGCCAGCTCCCCAAACATTGACGGTGTCTATGGCTACACCTTC
CDR3: CASSPNIDGVYGYTF

J: TRBJ2-7
size: -
V: TRBV19
D: TRBD1
DNA: TGTGCCAGTAGTACGGGGAGTAGGGGGCTGGGATACGAGCAGTACTTC
CDR3: CASSTGSRGLGYEQYF

J: TRBJ2-7
size: -
V: TRBV5-1
D: -
DNA: TGCGCCAGCAGCCAAACAGGAGTTACTGGCGAGCAGTACTTC
CDR3: CASSQTGVTGEQYF

J: TRBJ1-5
size: few
V: TRBV5-1
D: -
DNA: TGCGCCAGCAGCTTAGACAGCACCAATCAGCCCCAGCATTTT
CDR3: CASSLDSTNQPQHF

J: TRBJ2-1
size: -
V: TRBV14
D: -
DNA: TGTGCCAGCAGCCGGGCCCCTCGGAGCTCCTACAATGAGCAGTTCTTC
CDR3: CASSRAPRSSYNEQFF

J: TRBJ2-5
size: -
V: TRBV5-4
D: -
DNA: TGTGCCAGCAGCTTTGGGCAAGCGCCCCAAGAGACCCAGTACTTC
CDR3: CASSFGQAPQETQYF

J: TRBJ2-1
size: -
V: TRBV7-3
D: -
DNA: TGTGCCAGCAGCTTAATCTCAGGGGGGAACAATGAGCAGTTCTTC
CDR3: CASSLISGGNNEQFF

J: TRBJ1-2
size: -
V: TRBV6-5
D: -
DNA: TGTGCCAGCTACCAACAGAATGATTATGGCTACACCTTC
CDR3: CASYQQNDYGYTF

J: TRBJ1-5
size: -
V: TRBV28
D: -
DNA: TGTGCCAGCAGTATCCGGGACGGAGTCTATCAGCCCCAGCATTTT
CDR3: CASSIRDGVYQPQHF

J: TRBJ2-7
size: once
V: TRBV11-2
D: TRBD2
DNA: TGTGCCAGCAGCCTTGGACTAGCGAGGGGATACGAGCAGTACTTC
CDR3: CASSLGLARGYEQYF

J: TRBJ1-1
size: -
V: TRBV6-1
D: -
DNA: TGTGCCAGCAGTGGAAAGGGGTGGGTAGACACTGAAGCTTTCTTT
CDR3: CASSGKGWVDTEAFF

J: TRBJ1-5
size: -
V: TRBV11-2
D: TRBD1
DNA: TGTGCCAGCAGCGTAGACAGGGCAGGTCAGCCCCAGCATTTT
CDR3: CASSVDRAGQPQHF

J: TRBJ2-7
size: -
V: TRBV11-2
D: TRBD2
DNA: TGTGCCAGCAGCTTAGTTGCGGGAGGGGTCTCCTACGAGCAGTACTTC
CDR3: CASSLVAGGVSYEQYF